One sample yielded the 20 T cell receptor beta chains listed below, sequenced in a study of cytomegalovirus exposure and HLA in healthy donors (dated by TCRdb to about 2017). Receptor amplification or capture employed the immunoSEQ multiplex PCR assay. For the multiplex PCR, a mixture combining 60 forward primers for TCR Vbeta segments and 13 reverse primers for TCR Jbeta segments was used. This is the immuneACCESS table as TCRdb keeps it, with only in-frame sequences that have V and J called. A part of the clones is gone; compared with another copy, unresolved V genes explain less than half, and the rest is unexplained. This sample comprises some 160,000 clones, 77% of them detected only once. The biggest ten clones account for approximately 1.8% of the sample. What was sequenced was PBMCs. The receptors here all came from a woman under 40 in good health and CMV-seronegative.

This clone was picked up one time. The chain uses TRBV5-4 and TRBJ2-6, with 12 bases aligning to TRBD1. Germline CDR1 SGHNT, CDR2 YYREEE (reference sequence). The CDR3 is 17 residues long. The V and J ends lost 3 bases and 3 bases, in that order; junction bases with no gene match: 4. CDR3 sequence (DNA): TGTGCCAGCAGCTCCGGGACAGGGGGCTTTGGGGCCAACGTCCTGACTTTC. It translates to CASSSGTGGFGANVLTF. The variable domain in full, completed from reference TRBV5-4 and TRBJ2-6, reads ETGVTQSPTHLIKTRGQQVTLRCSSQSGHNTVSWYQQALGQGPQFIFQYYREEENGRGNFPPRFSGLQFPNYSSELNVNALELDDSALYLCASSSGTGGFGANVLTFGAGSRLTVL.

The rearrangement uses TRBV5-4 and TRBJ2-2, with 8 bases aligning to TRBD2. The length of the CDR3 is 16 residues. Germline CDR1 reads SGHNT; CDR2 reads YYREEE (reference sequence). Trimming cost V 3 bases and J 7 bases; bases outside gene matches: 11. CDR3 in DNA: TGTGCCAGCAGCTACAGATTGCGGGGGGCCGGCGGGGAGCTGTTTTTT. This sequence encodes CASSYRLRGAGGELFF.

The rearrangement joins TRBV6-8 to TRBJ2-3, with D maybe TRBD2 (6 bases). Trimming left V 10 bases short and J 1 base short, with 21 bases between. CDR3 length: 16 amino acids. Per germline, CDR1 MNHGY and CDR2 SAAAGT. Here the CDR3 DNA reads TGTGCCATCCATCCACGTCCGGGAGCCTGCACAGATACGCAGTATTTT. Translating gives CAIHPRPGACTDTQYF.

V is TRBV5-4 and J is TRBJ2-7; 10 bases match TRBD2. The CDR3 has 16 residues. Germline assignment: CDR1 SGHNT and CDR2 YYREEE (reference sequence). V shed 4 bases, J shed 3 bases, and the junction held 10 bases outside the gene matches. The CDR3 DNA reads as TGTGCCAGCAGCATACAGCGGGAGGGTCGGGGCTACGAGCAGTACTTC. This encodes CASSIQREGRGYEQYF.

This sequence joins TRBV29-1 and TRBJ2-7, with 10 bases that match TRBD1. The CDR3 has 13 amino acids. Germline V gives CDR1 SQVTM, CDR2 ANQGSEA. With V trimmed by 7 bases and J by 5 bases, 8 bases remained unmatched. The CDR3 reads CSGIVGQGNEQYF. The CDR3 DNA reads as TGCAGCGGGATTGTGGGACAGGGGAACGAGCAGTACTTC.

About this clone: Relative to the germline gene, one junction end is altered; a read error may explain this. This rearrangement joins TRBV7-9 to TRBJ1-5; TRBD1 is a possible D gene (6 bases). Germline assignment: CDR1 SEHNR and CDR2 FQNEAQ (reference sequence). The CDR3 spans 16 residues. Here the CDR3 reads CTSSLVKQGRNQPQHF. CDR3 coding DNA: TGTACCAGCAGCTTGGTTAAACAGGGTCGCAATCAGCCCCAGCATTTT. Variable domain in full (rest from reference TRBV7-9 and TRBJ1-5): DTGVSQNPRHKITKRGQNVTFRCDPISEHNRLYWYRQTLGQGPEFLTYFQNEAQLEKSRLLSDRFSAERPKGSFSTLEIQRTEQGDSAMYLCTSSLVKQGRNQPQHFGDGTRLSIL.

V and J are TRBV27 and TRBJ2-7; D is uncertain. This CDR3 has 13 amino acids. Trimming took 2 bases from V and 3 from J, leaving 8 bases between them. Germline V CDR1 and CDR2: MNHEY, SMNVEV (reference sequence). In nucleotides, the CDR3 is TGTGCCAGCAGTTTAGGCACGTACTACGAGCAGTACTTC. Its translation: CASSLGTYYEQYF.

This clone was found once. The chain uses TRBV27 and TRBJ1-5; 7 nucleotides align to TRBD1. The CDR3 loop spans 16 amino acids. With 6 bases clipped from V and 12 bases from J, the junction kept 20 bases outside the gene matches. Germline values: CDR1 MNHEY, CDR2 SMNVEV (reference sequence). CDR3 sequence reads: CASRGQAGVRRAFQHF. In nucleotides, the CDR3 is TGTGCCAGCAGAGGACAGGCCGGAGTAAGGAGGGCCTTCCAGCATTTT.

The chain is built from TRBV10-3 and TRBJ2-7, with TRBD2 matching over 9 bases. CDR3 length: 17 residues. Germline V gene sequence: CDR1 ENHRY, CDR2 SYGVKD. Trimming removed 2 bases from V and 2 bases from J; junction bases left unmatched: 10. The CDR3 bases are TGTGCCATCAGTGAGGGGCTTAGCGGGAGTAGTACCTACGAGCAGTACTTC. Amino acid sequence: CAISEGLSGSSTYEQYF.

The chain employs TRBV13 and TRBJ2-7, with TRBD2 matching over 12 bases. With 5 bases clipped from V and 5 bases from J, the junction kept 7 bases outside the gene matches. Germline CDR1 reads PRHDT; CDR2 reads FYEKMQ (reference sequence). There are 15 residues in the CDR3. CDR3 bases: TGTGCCAGCAGCCCTAGCGGGAGGGCCTTGGACGAGCAGTACTTC. Encoded protein: CASSPSGRALDEQYF.

V gene TRBV7-8 combines with J gene TRBJ1-2, with TRBD1 as a possible D gene (5 bases). Trimming shortened V by 4 bases and J by 8 bases, and 20 bases separated the two germline ends. Looked up from germline, CDR1 is SGHVS and CDR2 is FQNEAQ. This CDR3 region has 15 residues. The CDR3 region has the DNA TGTGCCAGCAGCTCTCTCGCCCGCCAGGGAGGCGGCTACACCTTC. This encodes CASSSLARQGGGYTF.

J is TRBJ2-3 and V is TRBV10-3; a weak D match, TRBD2 (6 bases). The CDR3 covers 16 residues. With 0 bases removed from V and 3 bases from J, the gap between germline ends came to 13 bases. Per the germline V gene, CDR1 is ENHRY and CDR2 is SYGVKD. In nucleotides, the CDR3 is TGTGCCATCAGTGAGTCGGAGGGAGCGGAGACAGATACGCAGTATTTT. It yields the protein CAISESEGAETDTQYF.

The rearrangement uses TRBV29-1 and TRBJ1-2, with 7 bases matching TRBD1. CDR1 SQVTM and CDR2 ANQGSEA come from the germline V gene. Unmatched junction bases numbered 15, after V lost 4 bases and J lost 4 bases. This CDR3 has 16 amino acids. CDR3 loop: CSVAPVDRDFFYGYTF. CDR3 DNA: TGCAGCGTTGCCCCCGTTGACAGGGACTTTTTCTATGGCTACACCTTC.

The V and J genes are TRBV19 and TRBJ2-4; D perhaps matches TRBD2 (6 bases). V lost 1 base and J lost 0, with 16 bases in between. Germline-derived CDR1 and CDR2 are LNHDA and SQIVND (reference sequence). This CDR3 contains 18 residues. The CDR3 loop reads CASSIGYRDSLAKNIQYF. CDR3 DNA sequence: TGTGCCAGTAGTATAGGCTACCGGGACTCTCTAGCCAAAAACATTCAGTACTTC.

This chain joins TRBV4-1 and TRBJ2-2; D is undetermined. V lost 4 bases and J lost 0, with 9 bases in between. Per germline, CDR1 MGHRA and CDR2 YSYEKL. The CDR3 spans 15 residues. The CDR3 DNA sequence: TGCGCCAGCAGCCCGGTAATAACGAACACCGGGGAGCTGTTTTTT. Protein product: CASSPVITNTGELFF.

This clone was observed a single time. The chain combines TRBV7-9 with TRBJ1-2; TRBD1 is a possible D gene (6 bases). The CDR3 loop spans 14 amino acids. Germline assignment: CDR1 SEHNR and CDR2 FQNEAQ (reference sequence). V was trimmed by 1 base and J by 11 bases, leaving 17 bases between them. The CDR3 region has the DNA TGTGCCAGCAGCTTAGGACAGGTCGGCAGCCCATACACCTTC. Its translation: CASSLGQVGSPYTF.

The chain joins TRBV5-6 to TRBJ1-1; TRBD1 matches at 8 bases. Trimming cost V 9 bases and J 5 bases; bases outside gene matches: 6. The CDR3 is 12 residues long. Germline loops: CDR1 SGHDT, CDR2 YYEEEE. In DNA, the CDR3 is TGTGCCACCCAGGGACAGGAGACTGAAGCTTTCTTT. Translation: CATQGQETEAFF.

The chain is built from TRBV5-1 and TRBJ2-3; 8 bases are a match to TRBD2. Germline V gene sequence: CDR1 SGHRS, CDR2 YFSETQ. V was pared by 4 bases and J by 6 bases, with 7 bases of the junction left unmatched. This CDR3 is built from 14 residues. The CDR3 spells CASSQAGDPDTQYF. CDR3 nucleotides: TGCGCCAGCAGCCAAGCGGGAGACCCGGATACGCAGTATTTT.

This chain links TRBV9 with TRBJ2-4; 7 positions agree with TRBD2. Looked up from germline, CDR1 is SGDLS and CDR2 is YYNGEE. The CDR3 has 15 amino acids. V gave up 1 base and J gave up 8 bases; unmatched junction bases: 9. DNA for the CDR3: TGTGCCAGCAGCGTATCTGGGGTGGGGGGGGACATTCAGTACTTC. Translated: CASSVSGVGGDIQYF.

V usage is TRBV19 and J usage is TRBJ2-6; 7 nucleotides agree with TRBD1. Germline V CDR1 and CDR2: LNHDA, SQIVND (reference sequence). The CDR3 consists of 15 residues. Unmatched junction bases numbered 3, after V lost 5 bases and J lost 2 bases. CDR3 DNA: TGTGCCAGTAGTCCTGGGACAGCTGGGGCCAACGTCCTGACTTTC. It specifies CASSPGTAGANVLTF.